The 5 T cell receptor beta chains listed next were all sequenced from one sample in a study of T cells in Graves' hyperthyroidism and ophthalmopathy. There were TCR beta CDR3 regions amplified from RNA transcripts. The HTBI primer set served for first-round RT-PCR of the TCR CDR3. MiXCR was run by TCRdb on the multiplex PCR reads, yielding one entry per CDR3 protein. This sample carries approximately 510,000 distinct CDR3 sequences, around 43% of them seen once, and the ten largest clones take roughly 45%. Sequenced: peripheral blood or thyroid tissue (not recorded which). Receptor source: an adult woman with Graves' disease, either hyperthyroidism or ophthalmopathy (not recorded which).

With regard to this clonotype: This may be a read error, as it is one base from a much larger clone. The chain recombines TRBV5-6 with TRBJ2-5; the match to TRBD1 covers 8 bases. CDR3 length: 16 amino acids. The V gene end was trimmed by 4 bases and the J gene end by 0 bases; junction bases not matched to a gene: 8. Germline-derived CDR1 and CDR2 are SGHDT and YYEEEE. CDR3 loop: CASSVRGRGHQETQYF. CDR3 bases: TGTGCCAGCAGCGTCCGGGGCAGGGGGCACCAAGAGACCCAGTACTTC.

This clonotype was seen more than once but under ten times. The chain carries TRBV28 and TRBJ1-2, with D possibly being TRBD1 (6 bases). V lost 4 bases to trimming and J lost 7 bases, with 13 bases between them. Germline CDR1 and CDR2: MDHEN and SYDVKM. This CDR3 has 13 amino acids. In nucleotides, the CDR3 is TGTGCCAGCAGTTCAACAGGGATCGGTGGCTACACCTTC. Translation gives CASSSTGIGGYTF.

This clonotype occurred many times. The V and J genes are TRBV7-9 and TRBJ1-2; D might be TRBD1 (5 bases). From germline, CDR1 is SEHNR and CDR2 FQNEAQ (reference sequence). V was cut by 5 bases and J by 6 bases, with 13 bases left in between. The length of the CDR3 is 13 residues. In nucleotides, the CDR3 is TGTGCCAGCAGCGGGTCCGGGGACGATGGCTACACCTTC. Translation: CASSGSGDDGYTF.

This clonotype was seen a handful of times. The chain employs TRBV7-9 and TRBJ1-1; D gene ambiguous. Germline lookup yields CDR1 SEHNR and CDR2 FQNEAQ (reference sequence). V lost 4 bases, J lost 6 bases, and 12 bases lay in between. This CDR3 comprises 13 residues. Here the CDR3 DNA reads TGTGCCAGCAGCTACACGGCGGGCGCTGAAGCTTTCTTT. This gives the protein CASSYTAGAEAFF.

This sequence joins TRBV29-1 and TRBJ1-2, with a tentative D call TRBD1 (5 bases). Per the germline V gene, CDR1 is SQVTM and CDR2 is ANQGSEA. V was pared by 6 bases and J by 1 base, with 12 bases between. The CDR3 runs 13 residues. The CDR3 loop reads CSVLGGGNYGYTF. The CDR3 nucleotides are TGCAGCGTCCTCGGGGGGGGTAACTATGGCTACACCTTC.